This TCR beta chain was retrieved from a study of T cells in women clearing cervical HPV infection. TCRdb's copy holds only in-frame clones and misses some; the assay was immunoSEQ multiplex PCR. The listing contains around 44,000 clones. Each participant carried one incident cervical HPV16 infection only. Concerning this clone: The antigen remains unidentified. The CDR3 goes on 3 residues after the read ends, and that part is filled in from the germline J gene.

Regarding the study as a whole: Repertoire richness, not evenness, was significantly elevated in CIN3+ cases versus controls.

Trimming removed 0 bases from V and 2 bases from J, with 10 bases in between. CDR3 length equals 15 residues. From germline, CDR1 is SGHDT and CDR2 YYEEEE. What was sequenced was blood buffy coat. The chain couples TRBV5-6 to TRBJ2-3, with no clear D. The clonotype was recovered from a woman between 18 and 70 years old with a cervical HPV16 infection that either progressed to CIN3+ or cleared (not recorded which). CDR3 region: CASSLDRYFTDTQYF. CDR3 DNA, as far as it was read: TGTGCCAGCAGCTTGGACAGATACTTCACAGATACG.